This T cell receptor (beta chain) was sequenced for a study of early T cells in non-severe SARS-CoV-2 infection. About the study: It was bulk RNA from unsorted whole blood that was sequenced, and the chains were unpaired.

Study-wide points: The study's VDJdb matching favored anti-spike CD8 responses and missed private and CD4 specificities.

In this sample, this clonotype turned up many times. Antigen: not known. Attachment of unique molecular identifiers to individual cDNA molecules was performed. MiXCR was run by TCRdb on the 5' RACE reads, yielding one entry per CDR3 protein. This table holds 90,000 to 120,000 distinct CDR3 sequences, approximately 10% found once. The receptor comes from an adult who was a healthcare worker with PCR-confirmed SARS-CoV-2 infection or an uninfected control (not recorded which). The sample comprised whole blood.

CDR3 nucleotide sequence: TGTGCCAGCAGCCCCGGGACAGGGAGTAGGGGAGATACGCAGTATTTT. It yields the protein CASSPGTGSRGDTQYF. The chain uses TRBV7-9 and TRBJ2-3; TRBD1 aligns across 9 bases. Germline CDR1 reads SEHNR; CDR2 reads FQNEAQ (reference sequence). J lost 5 bases, V lost 5 bases, and 11 bases had no gene match. The CDR3 is 16 amino acids.